This T cell receptor beta chain comes out of a study of shared clonotypes between healthy human individuals. The donor cohort consisted entirely of Caucasian adults residing in Nashville, Tennessee. The V and J ends lost 2 bases and 6 bases, in that order; junction bases with no gene match: 5. The CDR3 has 14 amino acids. The germline V gene encodes CDR1 MGHDK and CDR2 SYGVNS. Deep was the level used in running the assay. The sequencing of unsorted PBMC DNA took place on ten immunoSEQ deep assay plates. Produced via immunoSEQ multiplex PCR; TCRdb's table is partial and in-frame only. Of roughly 500,000 clones in the sample, approximately 78% were seen once.

This receptor was obtained from a woman aged 40-49 years in good health. Some clones in this sample may be carry-over from other donors' samples. The rearrangement uses TRBV25-1 and TRBJ2-7, with TRBD2 identical over 9 bases. Sequencing was done on a sample of PBMCs. The CDR3 nucleotides read TGTGCCAGCAGTGAACCGGGACTAGCCGTCGAGCAGTACTTC. Its protein product is CASSEPGLAVEQYF.